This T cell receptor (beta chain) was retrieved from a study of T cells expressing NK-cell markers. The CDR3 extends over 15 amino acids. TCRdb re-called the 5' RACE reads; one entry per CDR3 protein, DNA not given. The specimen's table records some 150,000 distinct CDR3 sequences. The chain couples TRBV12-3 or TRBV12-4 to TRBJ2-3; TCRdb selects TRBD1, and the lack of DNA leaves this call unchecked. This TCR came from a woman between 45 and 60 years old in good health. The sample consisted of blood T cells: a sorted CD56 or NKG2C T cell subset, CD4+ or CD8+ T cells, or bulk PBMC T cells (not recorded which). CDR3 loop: CASSPGARSTDTQYF.